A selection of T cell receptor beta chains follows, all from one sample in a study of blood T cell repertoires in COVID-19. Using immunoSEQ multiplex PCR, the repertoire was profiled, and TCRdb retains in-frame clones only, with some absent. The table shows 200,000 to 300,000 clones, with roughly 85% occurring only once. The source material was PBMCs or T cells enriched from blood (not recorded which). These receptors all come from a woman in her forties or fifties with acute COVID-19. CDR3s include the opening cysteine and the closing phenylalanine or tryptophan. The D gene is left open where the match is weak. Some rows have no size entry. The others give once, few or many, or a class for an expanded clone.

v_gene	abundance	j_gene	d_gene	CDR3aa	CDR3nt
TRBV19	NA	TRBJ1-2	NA	CASSIGRSYGYTF	TGTGCCAGTAGTATAGGCAGAAGCTATGGCTACACCTTC
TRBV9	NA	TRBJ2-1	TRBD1	CASSARGQGPYYNEQFF	TGTGCCAGCAGCGCCCGCGGACAGGGCCCATATTACAATGAGCAGTTCTTC
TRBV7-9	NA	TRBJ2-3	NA	CASSLGQPAASTDTQYF	TGTGCCAGCAGCTTAGGTCAACCAGCGGCAAGCACAGATACGCAGTATTTT
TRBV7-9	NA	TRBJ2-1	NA	CASSSRASYNEQFF	TGTGCCAGCAGCTCGCGGGCCTCCTACAATGAGCAGTTCTTC
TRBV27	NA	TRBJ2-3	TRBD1	CASSHQGAASDTQYF	TGTGCCAGCAGTCATCAGGGGGCGGCCTCAGATACGCAGTATTTT
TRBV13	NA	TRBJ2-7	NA	CASSLASQGIYEQYF	TGTGCCAGCAGCTTAGCCTCCCAGGGAATCTACGAGCAGTACTTC
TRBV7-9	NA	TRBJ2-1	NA	CASSETQGGEQFF	TGTGCCAGCAGCGAGACACAGGGAGGGGAGCAGTTCTTC
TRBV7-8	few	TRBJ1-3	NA	CASSPRGVSGNTIYF	TGTGCCAGCAGCCCCCGGGGAGTCTCTGGAAACACCATATATTTT
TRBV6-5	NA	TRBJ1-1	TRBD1	CASSPWTGLNTEAFF	TGTGCCAGCAGTCCGTGGACAGGGTTGAACACTGAAGCTTTCTTT
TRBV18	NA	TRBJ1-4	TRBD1	CASSPPQGASNEKLFF	TGTGCCAGCTCACCACCCCAGGGGGCGTCTAATGAAAAACTGTTTTTT
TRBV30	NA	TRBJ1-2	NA	CAWTPRWEWSYGYTF	TGTGCCTGGACCCCCCGGTGGGAGTGGAGCTATGGCTACACCTTC
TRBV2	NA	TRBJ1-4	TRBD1	CASRGQAATNEKLFF	TGTGCCAGCAGAGGACAGGCGGCAACTAATGAAAAACTGTTTTTT
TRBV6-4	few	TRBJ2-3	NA	CASSDGSSTDTQYF	TGTGCCAGCAGTGACGGCAGTTCCACAGATACGCAGTATTTT
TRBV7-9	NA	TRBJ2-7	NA	CASSPGFGQYF	TGTGCCAGCAGCCCGGGGTTTGGGCAGTACTTC
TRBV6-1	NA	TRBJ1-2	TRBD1	CASSEPFKTGQRDYTF	TGTGCCAGCAGTGAGCCCTTCAAGACAGGGCAACGAGATTACACCTTC
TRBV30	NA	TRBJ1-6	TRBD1	CAWSDRGQSPLHF	TGTGCCTGGAGTGATAGGGGGCAATCACCCCTCCACTTT
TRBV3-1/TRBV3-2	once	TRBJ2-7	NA	CASSQDQRSYEQYF	TGTGCCAGCAGCCAAGACCAGCGTTCCTACGAGCAGTACTTC
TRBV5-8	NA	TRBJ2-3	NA	CASSLSRASGTDTQYF	TGTGCCAGCAGCTTGTCCAGGGCCTCGGGCACAGATACGCAGTATTTT
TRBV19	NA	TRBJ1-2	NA	CASNLGLNYGYTF	TGTGCCAGTAACCTGGGACTTAACTATGGCTACACCTTC
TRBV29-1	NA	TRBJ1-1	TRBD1	CSVEGTGEGTEAFF	TGCAGCGTTGAAGGGACAGGGGAGGGCACTGAAGCTTTCTTT
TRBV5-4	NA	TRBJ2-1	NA	CASSLPGGFNNEQFF	TGTGCCAGCAGCTTACCGGGGGGCTTTAACAATGAGCAGTTCTTC
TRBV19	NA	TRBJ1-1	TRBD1	CASSTNLIQGAAEAFF	TGTGCCAGTAGTACCAACCTGATACAGGGGGCAGCTGAAGCTTTCTTT
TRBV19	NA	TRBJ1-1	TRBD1	CASGTGVGTEAFF	TGTGCCAGTGGGACAGGGGTAGGGACTGAAGCTTTCTTT
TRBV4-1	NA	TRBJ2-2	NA	CASSPRVPGELFF	TGCGCCAGCAGCCCCCGGGTCCCCGGGGAGCTGTTTTTT
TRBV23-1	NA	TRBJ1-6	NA	CASSQSSPLHF	TGCGCCAGCAGTCAGAGTTCACCCCTCCACTTT
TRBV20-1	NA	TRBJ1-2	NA	CSAPKDGYTF	TGCAGTGCCCCTAAAGATGGCTACACCTTC
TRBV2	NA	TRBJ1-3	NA	CASMTALVDTIYF	TGTGCCAGCATGACAGCCCTGGTGGACACCATATATTTT
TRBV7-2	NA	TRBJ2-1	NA	CASSFINEQFF	TGTGCCAGCAGCTTTATTAATGAGCAGTTCTTC
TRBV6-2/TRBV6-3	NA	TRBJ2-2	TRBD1	CASSYSDRETGELFF	TGTGCCAGCAGTTACTCGGACAGGGAGACCGGGGAGCTGTTTTTT
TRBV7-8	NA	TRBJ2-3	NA	CASSLKSGYTDTQYF	TGTGCCAGCTCCCTAAAGAGCGGATACACAGATACGCAGTATTTT
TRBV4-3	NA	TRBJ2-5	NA	CASSQAGGTRRETQYF	TGCGCCAGCAGCCAAGCCGGGGGAACTCGGAGGGAGACCCAGTACTTC